This T cell receptor (beta chain) was retrieved from a study of blood T cells in healthy people across ages. General observations from the study: Greater diversity and more naive CD4+ cells were seen in long-lived donors than in aged donors.

To note about this clonotype: Its antigen remains unknown.

This CDR3 is built from 14 residues. In germline, CDR1 is MNHNY, CDR2 SVGAGI (reference sequence). V shed 6 bases, J shed 8 bases, and the junction held 8 bases outside the gene matches. Combining a sample-barcoded 5' primer with a J-beta primer mix, a second PCR ran for roughly 7 to 11 cycles. TCRdb re-derived calls from the 5' RACE reads in MiXCR, one entry per CDR3 protein. This table has about 1.1 million distinct CDR3 sequences, about two fifths appearing once. Input material: blood. This receptor was identified in a man between 18 and 29 years old in good health. The rearrangement uses TRBV6-6 and TRBJ1-4; 8 bases agree with TRBD1. The CDR3 DNA sequence: TGTGCCAGCAGCCCCGGCAGGGGGCAGGAAAAACTGTTTTTT. As protein: CASSPGRGQEKLFF.